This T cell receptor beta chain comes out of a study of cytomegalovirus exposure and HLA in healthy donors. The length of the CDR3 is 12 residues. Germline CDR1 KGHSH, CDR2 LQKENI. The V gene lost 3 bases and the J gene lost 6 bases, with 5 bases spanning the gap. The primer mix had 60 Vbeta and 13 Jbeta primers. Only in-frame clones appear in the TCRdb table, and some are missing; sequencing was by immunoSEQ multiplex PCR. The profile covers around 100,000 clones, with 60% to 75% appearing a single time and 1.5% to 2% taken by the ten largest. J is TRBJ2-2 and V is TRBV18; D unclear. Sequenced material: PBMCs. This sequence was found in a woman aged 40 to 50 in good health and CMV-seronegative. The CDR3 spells CASSPSSGELFF. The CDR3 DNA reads TGTGCCAGCTCACCCTCTTCCGGGGAGCTGTTTTTT. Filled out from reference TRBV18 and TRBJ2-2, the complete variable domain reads NAGVMQNPRHLVRRRGQEARLRCSPMKGHSHVYWYRQLPEEGLKFMVYLQKENIIDESGMPKERFSAEFPKEGPSILRIQQVVRGDSAAYFCASSPSSGELFFGEGSRLTVL.